Reported below is one TCR beta chain. The assay was immunoSEQ multiplex PCR, and TCRdb's table has in-frame clones only and misses some. The repertoire has 35,000 to 45,000 clones, 80% to 95% of them found once; the top ten carry over 12%. The sample comes from a study of OX40 agonist ivuxolimab in advanced cancers. Study-wide background: Prior anti-PD-1, anti-PD-L1 or anti-CTLA-4 therapy did not bar entry, and less than 50% had some.

Patients with autoimmune history or systemic immunosuppression were excluded. The CDR3 runs to 15 residues. Trimming at V came to 3 bases and at J to 5 bases, leaving 9 bases not matched to a gene. Germline V gene sequence: CDR1 LNHDA, CDR2 SQIVND (reference sequence). This sequence originates from an adult with an advanced solid tumor such as melanoma, head and neck, liver or kidney cancer. The chain uses TRBV19 and TRBJ2-7; TRBD1 matches 8 bases. Sequenced material: CD4+ or CD8+ T cells sorted from blood, taken in a trial of the OX40 agonist ivuxolimab. CDR3 sequence reads: CASSMTGTGGHEQYF. CDR3 bases: TGTGCCAGTAGTATGACCGGGACAGGAGGCCACGAGCAGTACTTC. Full variable domain (remainder filled in from reference TRBV19 and TRBJ2-7): DGGITQSPKYLFRKEGQNVTLSCEQNLNHDAMYWYRQDPGQGLRLIYYSQIVNDFQKGDIAEGYSVSREKKESFPLTVTSAQKNPTAFYLCASSMTGTGGHEQYFGPGTRLTVT.